A selection of T cell receptor beta chains follows, all from one sample in a study of T cell responses to AZD1222 COVID-19 vaccine. Sequencing used immunoSEQ multiplex PCR; TCRdb keeps in-frame clones, though not all of them. Found here are 150,000 or so clones, around 92% of them singletons; the top ten hold roughly 2.2%. Sequencing was performed on peripheral blood, taken on day 0 of AZD1222 vaccination. These receptors came from an adult in good health. Both conserved end residues are part of each CDR3. The D gene is left open where the match is weak. Clone size is given for some rows only: seen once, a few or many times, or a class if the clone is expanded.

d_gene | j_gene | v_gene | abundance | CDR3nt | CDR3aa
NA | TRBJ1-4 | TRBV5-1 | NA | TGCGCCAGTTCGAGGGGAACTAATGAAAAACTGTTTTTT | CASSRGTNEKLFF
TRBD1 | TRBJ2-7 | TRBV18 | NA | TGTGCCAGCTCAACAGAACCGGGACAGGGGGAGCAGTACTTC | CASSTEPGQGEQYF
TRBD2 | TRBJ2-3 | TRBV4-3 | NA | TGCGCCAGCAGCCAGGGTAGCGGGGGGGGCACAGATACGCAGTATTTT | CASSQGSGGGTDTQYF
TRBD1 | TRBJ1-2 | TRBV5-4 | NA | TGTGCCAGCAGCCAGAGGACAGGGTTCTCAGCTAACTATGGCTACACCTTC | CASSQRTGFSANYGYTF
NA | TRBJ1-5 | TRBV18 | NA | TGTGCCAGCTCACCACCTATGACAGCCCGCAATCAGCCCCAGCATTTT | CASSPPMTARNQPQHF
TRBD1 | TRBJ1-4 | TRBV18 | NA | TGTGCCAGCTCACCTCGGACAGGGGAAAAACTGTTTTTT | CASSPRTGEKLFF
NA | TRBJ1-6 | TRBV23-1 | NA | TGCGCCAGCAACTCCAGGCAGGGGAATAATTCACCCCTCCACTTT | CASNSRQGNNSPLHF
NA | TRBJ1-6 | TRBV7-8 | NA | TGTGCCAGCAGCTTAGACGGTCCCAGCTCCTATAATTCACCCCTCCACTTT | CASSLDGPSSYNSPLHF
NA | TRBJ2-2 | TRBV7-9 | NA | TGTGCCAGCAGCTTAGTGGAGGGAAACACCGGGGAGCTGTTTTTT | CASSLVEGNTGELFF
NA | TRBJ1-1 | TRBV19 | NA | TGTGCCAGTAGGCGACGTCAGGGAACAGCTGGAACTGAAGCTTTCTTT | CASRRRQGTAGTEAFF
NA | TRBJ2-7 | TRBV3-1/TRBV3-2 | NA | TGTGCCAGCAGCCACGGGGGAGAGGTCTACTACGAGCAGTACTTC | CASSHGGEVYYEQYF
NA | TRBJ1-1 | TRBV6-2/TRBV6-3 | NA | TGTGCCAGCAGCCGAAGACCTAAGGAGCACACTGAAGCTTTCTTT | CASSRRPKEHTEAFF
NA | TRBJ1-4 | TRBV19 | NA | TGTGCCACCTCCCGGACAAGCAATGAAAAACTGTTTTTT | CATSRTSNEKLFF
NA | TRBJ2-5 | TRBV11-1 | NA | TGTGCCAGCAGCTCGGGGGCGGGGATGGAGACCCAGTACTTC | CASSSGAGMETQYF
TRBD2 | TRBJ2-3 | TRBV3-1/TRBV3-2 | NA | TGTGCCAGCAGCCAAGATCCTAGCGGGGGGGCCGGGGCAGATACGCAGTATTTT | CASSQDPSGGAGADTQYF
NA | TRBJ2-2 | TRBV7-2 | NA | TGTGCCAGCAGCTTAACCAATACGAACACCGGGGAGCTGTTTTTT | CASSLTNTNTGELFF
TRBD2 | TRBJ2-4 | TRBV19 | NA | TGTGCCAGTAGTATAAGTAGACTAGCGGGAGTAGTCAAAAACATTCAGTACTTC | CASSISRLAGVVKNIQYF
NA | TRBJ2-2 | TRBV27 | NA | TGTGCCAGCAGTTTATGGGCCCCGACAACCACCGGGGAGCTGTTTTTT | CASSLWAPTTTGELFF
NA | TRBJ1-1 | TRBV6-2/TRBV6-3 | few | TGTGCCAGCAGTCGCTTGAACACTGAAGCTTTCTTT | CASSRLNTEAFF
NA | TRBJ2-7 | TRBV30 | NA | TGTGCCTGGACCATACAGCGGTCCCCAGAGCAGTACTTC | CAWTIQRSPEQYF
NA | TRBJ2-5 | TRBV7-6 | NA | TGTGCCAGCAGCGGAGGGGGCGGGGAGACCCAGTACTTC | CASSGGGGETQYF
NA | TRBJ2-2 | TRBV5-1 | NA | TGCGCCAGCAGCTTGGGACGGGAGCTCACCGGGGAGCTGTTTTTT | CASSLGRELTGELFF
NA | TRBJ2-2 | TRBV7-9 | NA | TGTGCCAGCAGCTTAGGCGGTGAGGGGCGCGAAACCGGGGAGCTGTTTTTT | CASSLGGEGRETGELFF
TRBD2 | TRBJ2-1 | TRBV15 | NA | TGTGCCACCAGCAAGATCGCCCTAGCGGGGGGGTTCAATGAGCAGTTCTTC | CATSKIALAGGFNEQFF
TRBD1 | TRBJ1-4 | TRBV3-1/TRBV3-2 | NA | TGTGCCAGCAGCCGTAGGACAGGGGGAGCGGAATCTGAAAAACTGTTTTTT | CASSRRTGGAESEKLFF
TRBD1 | TRBJ1-6 | TRBV7-2 | NA | TGTGCCAGCAGCTTCACAGGGGAATATTCACCCCTCCACTTT | CASSFTGEYSPLHF
NA | TRBJ1-2 | TRBV4-1 | NA | TGCGCCAGCAGCCAGGACACAGGGTCCTATGGCTACACCTTC | CASSQDTGSYGYTF
NA | TRBJ1-5 | TRBV4-1 | NA | TGCGCCAGCAGCCAAGCTCGAGCAGGGCGACGACAGCCCCAGCATTTT | CASSQARAGRRQPQHF
NA | TRBJ2-1 | TRBV7-8 | NA | TGTGCCAGCAGGCAGGTTTACAATGAGCAGTTCTTC | CASRQVYNEQFF
NA | TRBJ2-2 | TRBV11-3 | NA | TGTGCCAGCAGTTCCACCGGGGAGCTGTTTTTT | CASSSTGELFF
NA | TRBJ1-1 | TRBV18 | NA | TGTGCCCCAGGGGAACGAGACACTGAAGCTTTCTTT | CAPGERDTEAFF
NA | TRBJ2-1 | TRBV2 | few | TGTGCCAGCGCCTTGGGACTTTACAATGAGCAGTTCTTC | CASALGLYNEQFF
TRBD1 | TRBJ1-1 | TRBV11-1 | NA | TGTGCCAGCACCTCTACAGGGGCGAACACTGAAGCTTTCTTT | CASTSTGANTEAFF
NA | TRBJ1-2 | TRBV20-1 | NA | TGCAGTGCTAGAGGCATACGGATCTTC | CSARGIRIF
NA | TRBJ2-4 | TRBV5-4 | NA | TGTGCCAGCAGCGGAAGAGGGGGGAACATTCAGTACTTC | CASSGRGGNIQYF
TRBD1 | TRBJ2-7 | TRBV5-8 | NA | TGTGCCAGCAGCTCGTGGACAGGTGACTACGAGCAGTACTTC | CASSSWTGDYEQYF
TRBD1 | TRBJ1-5 | TRBV2 | NA | TGTGCCAGCAGTGTAAGACAGGGAAATCAGCCCCAGCATTTT | CASSVRQGNQPQHF
NA | TRBJ2-4 | TRBV23-1 | NA | TGCGCCAGCAGTCATGTGGGACTTGTGGCCAAAAACATTCAGTACTTC | CASSHVGLVAKNIQYF
TRBD1 | TRBJ2-3 | TRBV5-4 | NA | TGTGCCAGCAGCTTCCAGGGGGCGTCAGATACGCAGTATTTT | CASSFQGASDTQYF
TRBD1 | TRBJ2-5 | TRBV5-1 | NA | TGCGCCAGCAGCTGGGGACAGGGTCAACAAGAGACCCAGTACTTC | CASSWGQGQQETQYF
NA | TRBJ1-4 | TRBV6-6 | NA | TGTGCCAGCAGTTACCCACCCCAGGGGCTAGGGGAAAAACTGTTTTTT | CASSYPPQGLGEKLFF
NA | TRBJ2-5 | TRBV21-1 | NA | TGTGCCAGCGGAGAGCCAATCCAGTACTTC | CASGEPIQYF
NA | TRBJ2-2 | TRBV10-3 | NA | TGTGCCATCAGTGAGAATCCTAGCGTAGTCGGGGAGCTGTTTTTT | CAISENPSVVGELFF
TRBD1 | TRBJ2-2 | TRBV19 | NA | TGTGCCAGTAGTACCCGGACAGGGAGGTACACCGGGGAGCTGTTTTTT | CASSTRTGRYTGELFF
NA | TRBJ2-7 | TRBV12-3/TRBV12-4 | NA | TGTGCCAGCAGTTTACTGACCGTGTACGAGCAGTACTTC | CASSLLTVYEQYF
TRBD2 | TRBJ2-7 | TRBV3-1/TRBV3-2 | NA | TGTGCCAGCAGCCCTAGCGGGAGTCGGTCCTACGAGCAGTACTTC | CASSPSGSRSYEQYF
NA | TRBJ1-6 | TRBV2 | NA | TGTGCCAGCTCAGGGGATTTGAATTCACCCCTCCACTTT | CASSGDLNSPLHF
NA | TRBJ2-1 | TRBV3-1/TRBV3-2 | NA | TGTGCCAGCCGCCGACTAGGGAACAATGAGCAGTTCTTC | CASRRLGNNEQFF
TRBD1 | TRBJ2-7 | TRBV5-6 | once | TGTGCCAGCAGTTCCCGACAGGGGGGATGGTTTAGGGAGCAGTACTTC | CASSSRQGGWFREQYF
NA | TRBJ1-4 | TRBV7-6 | NA | TGTGCCAGCAGCCCCGACAGTGCAACTAATGAAAAACTGTTTTTT | CASSPDSATNEKLFF